The rows below give T cell receptor beta chains drawn from one sample of a study of blood T cell repertoires in COVID-19. Repertoires were generated with immunoSEQ multiplex PCR, while TCRdb's copy carries only in-frame clones and drops some. The table records 140,000 to 150,000 clones, 70% to 90% of them present only once. The sample was peripheral blood. Every receptor here comes from a woman aged 60 to 75 with COVID-19, enrolled during active disease. Each CDR3 is given with its conserved first and last residue. The order of the fields is clone size, D gene, J gene, V gene, CDR3 DNA, CDR3 protein. D genes are given only for firm matches. Expanded clones get a size class; other rows say once, few or many, or leave the size out.

abundance: -; d_gene: -; j_gene: TRBJ1-4; v_gene: TRBV21-1; CDR3nt: TGTGCCAGCAGCAATCATGCCCACAGGGGCCAGCCTACAACTAATGAAAAACTGTTTTTT; CDR3aa: CASSNHAHRGQPTTNEKLFF
abundance: -; d_gene: -; j_gene: TRBJ1-1; v_gene: TRBV2; CDR3nt: TGTGCCAGCAGTGATCCATACACTGAAGCTTTCTTT; CDR3aa: CASSDPYTEAFF
abundance: -; d_gene: TRBD1; j_gene: TRBJ1-1; v_gene: TRBV19; CDR3nt: TGTGCCAGTAGAAACCGGGACAGGGGTTACGACACTGAAGCTTTCTTT; CDR3aa: CASRNRDRGYDTEAFF
abundance: once; d_gene: TRBD1; j_gene: TRBJ1-4; v_gene: TRBV4-1; CDR3nt: TGCGCCAGCAGCCCCCTTCCGGGACAGGGAAACGAAAAACTGTTTTTT; CDR3aa: CASSPLPGQGNEKLFF
abundance: -; d_gene: -; j_gene: TRBJ2-4; v_gene: TRBV27; CDR3nt: TGTGCCAGCTCCTATGGGGCAGGGGAAACAAACATTCAGTACTTC; CDR3aa: CASSYGAGETNIQYF
abundance: -; d_gene: -; j_gene: TRBJ2-5; v_gene: TRBV5-1; CDR3nt: TGCGCCAGCAGCTTTAACGTTCGGGGGGCTTTGGAGACCCAGTACTTC; CDR3aa: CASSFNVRGALETQYF
abundance: -; d_gene: -; j_gene: TRBJ1-6; v_gene: TRBV5-1; CDR3nt: TGCGCCAGCAGCCTAGGGGGAAATTCACCCCTCCACTTT; CDR3aa: CASSLGGNSPLHF
abundance: -; d_gene: -; j_gene: TRBJ2-2; v_gene: TRBV21-1; CDR3nt: TGTGCCAGCAGCAAAGCGCGAGACAGGACATACACCGGGGAGCTGTTTTTT; CDR3aa: CASSKARDRTYTGELFF
abundance: -; d_gene: TRBD2; j_gene: TRBJ2-1; v_gene: TRBV5-6; CDR3nt: TGTGCCAGCAGCTTTTTAGCGGGGGCCGTGGGAAATGAGCAGTTCTTC; CDR3aa: CASSFLAGAVGNEQFF
abundance: -; d_gene: TRBD2; j_gene: TRBJ2-3; v_gene: TRBV7-2; CDR3nt: TGTGCCAGCAGCTTACATATGACTAGCACCGATGCAGATACGCAGTATTTT; CDR3aa: CASSLHMTSTDADTQYF
abundance: -; d_gene: -; j_gene: TRBJ2-7; v_gene: TRBV18; CDR3nt: TGTGCCAGCTCACCTAACCCAGGGCCCTTCTCCTACGAGCAGTACTTC; CDR3aa: CASSPNPGPFSYEQYF
abundance: -; d_gene: -; j_gene: TRBJ2-6; v_gene: TRBV5-1; CDR3nt: TGCGCCAGCAGCTTGGTCCTAGCTTCTGGGGCCAACGTCCTGACTTTC; CDR3aa: CASSLVLASGANVLTF
abundance: -; d_gene: TRBD1; j_gene: TRBJ1-2; v_gene: TRBV7-8; CDR3nt: TGTGCCAGCAGCTCCCAGGGGGCTGATAACTATGGCTACACCTTC; CDR3aa: CASSSQGADNYGYTF
abundance: -; d_gene: -; j_gene: TRBJ2-6; v_gene: TRBV29-1; CDR3nt: TGCAGCGGGGGGGACAGCACCTCTGGGGCCAACGTCCTGACTTTC; CDR3aa: CSGGDSTSGANVLTF
abundance: -; d_gene: -; j_gene: TRBJ1-1; v_gene: TRBV12-3/TRBV12-4; CDR3nt: TGTGCCAGCAGTTTACAGGGCGCTGAAGCTTTCTTT; CDR3aa: CASSLQGAEAFF
abundance: -; d_gene: -; j_gene: TRBJ2-7; v_gene: TRBV24-1; CDR3nt: TGTGCCACCAGTGATTTGAACAGGTTCAACGACTACGAGCAGTACTTC; CDR3aa: CATSDLNRFNDYEQYF
abundance: few; d_gene: -; j_gene: TRBJ2-5; v_gene: TRBV29-1; CDR3nt: TGCAGCGTTGAAGCCAGCCAAGAGACCCAGTACTTC; CDR3aa: CSVEASQETQYF
abundance: -; d_gene: -; j_gene: TRBJ1-1; v_gene: TRBV5-4; CDR3nt: TGTGCCAGCAGCTCCACAGGGTTGAACACTGAAGCTTTCTTT; CDR3aa: CASSSTGLNTEAFF
abundance: -; d_gene: -; j_gene: TRBJ2-7; v_gene: TRBV29-1; CDR3nt: TGCAGCGCCCGAATAGCTAGTACCTACGAGCAGTACTTC; CDR3aa: CSARIASTYEQYF
abundance: -; d_gene: -; j_gene: TRBJ1-2; v_gene: TRBV7-9; CDR3nt: TGTGCCAGCAGCTTATTGGGCAGGGAGGGGAACGATGGCTACACCTTC; CDR3aa: CASSLLGREGNDGYTF
abundance: -; d_gene: -; j_gene: TRBJ1-2; v_gene: TRBV6-5; CDR3nt: TGTGCCAGCAGTCCAGCCGGGGTTAGGCACTATGGCTACACCTTC; CDR3aa: CASSPAGVRHYGYTF
abundance: -; d_gene: -; j_gene: TRBJ1-5; v_gene: TRBV6-1; CDR3nt: TGTGCCAGCAGTGAAGGGGGGGTTCAGCCCCAGCATTTT; CDR3aa: CASSEGGVQPQHF
abundance: -; d_gene: TRBD1; j_gene: TRBJ2-3; v_gene: TRBV29-1; CDR3nt: TGCAGCGTTGACCAAAGGGGGCCCACAGATACGCAGTATTTT; CDR3aa: CSVDQRGPTDTQYF
abundance: -; d_gene: -; j_gene: TRBJ2-1; v_gene: TRBV3-1/TRBV3-2; CDR3nt: TGTGCCAGCAGCCAAGGTCGACAGCCCATGGGGTACAATGAGCAGTTCTTC; CDR3aa: CASSQGRQPMGYNEQFF